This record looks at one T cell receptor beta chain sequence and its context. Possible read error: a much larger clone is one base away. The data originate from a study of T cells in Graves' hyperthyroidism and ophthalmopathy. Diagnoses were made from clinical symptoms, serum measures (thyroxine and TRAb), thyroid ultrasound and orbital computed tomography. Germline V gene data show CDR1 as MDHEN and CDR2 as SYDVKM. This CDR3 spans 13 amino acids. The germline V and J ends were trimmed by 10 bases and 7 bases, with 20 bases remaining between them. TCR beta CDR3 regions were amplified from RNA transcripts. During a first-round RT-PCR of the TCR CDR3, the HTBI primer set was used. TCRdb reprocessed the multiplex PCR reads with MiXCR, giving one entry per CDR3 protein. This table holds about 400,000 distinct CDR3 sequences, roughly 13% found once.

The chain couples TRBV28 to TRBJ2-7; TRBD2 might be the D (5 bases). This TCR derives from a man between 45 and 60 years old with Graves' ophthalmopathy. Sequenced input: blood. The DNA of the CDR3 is TGTGCCAACAGCTTCCAGGCCACGGGGGAGCAGTACTTC. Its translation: CANSFQATGEQYF.